These 23 T cell receptor beta chains originate from one sample sequenced in a study of CD8+CD57+ T cells in acquired aplastic anemia. Genomic DNA acted as the template from which TCR beta VDJ combination and CDR3 sequence profiling were carried out. TCRdb re-derived calls from the reads in MiXCR, one entry per CDR3 protein. The sample has 150,000 to 200,000 distinct CDR3 sequences, about 64% seen once. Sequenced input: sorted CD4+, CD8+, or CD8+CD57+ T cells (not recorded which) from PBMCs. All receptors derive from a human donor in good health.

Concerning this clonotype itself: One end of the junction is discordant with germline, which a read error may explain. J is TRBJ2-1 and V is TRBV7-7, with D perhaps matching TRBD1 (6 bases). Per the germline V gene, CDR1 is SSHAT and CDR2 is FNYEAQ (reference sequence). The CDR3 has 15 amino acids. The CDR3 DNA sequence: TGTGCTAGCAGCCCCAGGGGCGAGGGTTACAATGAGCAGTTCTTC. Protein sequence: CASSPRGEGYNEQFF.

The chain uses TRBV29-1 and TRBJ2-1; the D gene could be TRBD1 or TRBD2 (5 bases each). The CDR3 is 14 residues long. Germline V gene lookup returns CDR1 SQVTM and CDR2 ANQGSEA. The V end lost 3 bases, the J end lost 8 bases, and 17 bases lay between the germline ends. The CDR3 DNA reads TGCAGCGTTGAGGCCGGGACGGCATTCTATGAGCAGTTCTTC. Translated, it gives CSVEAGTAFYEQFF.

The chain employs TRBV11-2 and TRBJ2-7; 7 positions match TRBD1. The CDR3 has 15 residues. Germline-derived CDR1 and CDR2 are SGHAT and FQNNGV. Losses at the gene ends were 5 bases for V and 4 bases for J; bases not matched to a gene: 11. CDR3 in amino acids: CASSDTHRDSYEQYF. CDR3 nucleotides: TGTGCCAGCAGCGACACTCACCGGGACAGTTACGAGCAGTACTTC.

The chain is built from TRBV29-1 and TRBJ1-2; weak D call: TRBD1 (5 bases). This CDR3 has 16 residues. Germline V CDR1 and CDR2: SQVTM, ANQGSEA. Deletions cut 0 bases from V and 1 base from J, with 15 bases between. DNA for the CDR3: TGCAGCGTTGAAGATCCCGGAGGGAGGGGTAACTATGGCTACACCTTC. Translating it yields CSVEDPGGRGNYGYTF.

This rearrangement joins TRBV29-1 to TRBJ1-5, with D perhaps TRBD1 (6 bases). CDR1 is SQVTM, CDR2 ANQGSEA, per germline. Trimming pared 4 bases from V and 1 base from J, leaving 11 bases between. The CDR3 has 14 amino acids. The CDR3 DNA reads TGCAGCGTTGTAACAGGGTCCAGCAATCAGCCCCAGCATTTT. Translated, it gives CSVVTGSSNQPQHF.

The chain joins TRBV6-5 to TRBJ2-7, with TRBD1 matching 7 bases. With V trimmed by 5 bases and J by 2 bases, 9 bases remained unmatched. Germline CDR1 reads MNHEY; CDR2 reads SVGAGI. The CDR3 runs to 15 residues. CDR3 protein: CASSRQVGGTYEQYF. The DNA for the CDR3 is TGTGCCAGCAGTCGACAGGTAGGGGGCACCTACGAGCAGTACTTC.

The table lists this clonotype with many counts. V gene TRBV4-1 combines with J gene TRBJ2-3; 12 nucleotides agree with TRBD2. This CDR3 contains 16 residues. The V gene's germline CDR1 is MGHRA and CDR2 YSYEKL. The J segment lost 1 base and the V segment lost 2 bases, leaving 1 base of the junction unmatched. This CDR3 reads CASSQRLAGGTDTQYF. The CDR3 nucleotides are TGCGCCAGCAGCCAACGACTAGCGGGAGGCACAGATACGCAGTATTTT.

There are many counts of this clonotype. The chain joins TRBV9 to TRBJ2-1; 12 positions agree with TRBD2. This CDR3 region has 15 residues. Germline CDR1 SGDLS, CDR2 YYNGEE. The junction had 7 bases not matched to a gene; V was cut back by 4 bases and J by 8 bases. CDR3 in DNA: TGTGCCAGCAGCCAGACTAGCGGGAGACCACATGAGCAGTTCTTC. This sequence encodes CASSQTSGRPHEQFF.

Turning to this clonotype: This may be a read error: a much more frequent sequence differs by one nucleotide. Written as DNA, the CDR3 is TGTGCCAGCAGCCGTTCGACAGGGGTTGCGGAGACCCAGTGCTTC. It codes for CASSRSTGVAETQCF. The gene calls are TRBV2 and TRBJ2-5, with 8 bases lining up with TRBD1. Germline V gene sequence: CDR1 SNHLY, CDR2 FYNNEI. The CDR3 spans 15 residues.

Ten or more counts support this clonotype. The CDR3 is CSVEGVETDTDTQYF. The CDR3 DNA is TGCAGCGTTGAGGGGGTGGAGACAGACACAGATACGCAGTATTTT. The chain uses TRBV29-1 and TRBJ2-3, with D possibly called TRBD1 or TRBD2 (5 bases each). The CDR3 loop spans 15 amino acids. Trimming cost V 3 bases and J 2 bases, with 15 bases left between them. In germline, CDR1 is SQVTM, CDR2 ANQGSEA.

The rearrangement links TRBV2 to TRBJ2-3; D is undetermined. Trimming shortened V by 2 bases and J by 0 bases, and 9 bases separated the two germline ends. There are 15 residues in the CDR3. The germline V gene has CDR1 SNHLY and CDR2 FYNNEI. The CDR3 here is CASSEPRGSTDTQYF. DNA for the CDR3: TGTGCCAGCAGTGAACCTAGAGGCAGCACAGATACGCAGTATTTT.

The chain recombines TRBV29-1 with TRBJ2-7, with TRBD1 matching over 11 bases. The CDR3 covers 14 residues. The junction had 5 bases not matched to a gene; V was cut back by 6 bases and J by 1 base. CDR1 SQVTM and CDR2 ANQGSEA come from the germline V gene. CDR3 loop: CSVSDRGLSYEQYF. In DNA form, the CDR3 reads TGCAGCGTCTCGGACAGGGGGCTGTCCTACGAGCAGTACTTC.

This clonotype was seen repeatedly, ten times or more. The chain links TRBV28 to TRBJ2-2; D gene ambiguous. The length of the CDR3 is 12 residues. CDR1 is MDHEN and CDR2 is SYDVKM in the germline V gene. The germline V and J ends were trimmed by 6 bases and 6 bases, with 8 bases remaining between them. Here the CDR3 DNA reads TGTGCCAGCAGATCCGTTTCCGGGGAGCTGTTTTTT. This codes for CASRSVSGELFF.

This clonotype was seen many times. The chain couples TRBV20-1 to TRBJ2-3, with 13 bases that match TRBD2. The CDR3 extends over 15 amino acids. Germline V gene sequence: CDR1 DFQATT, CDR2 SNEGSKA (reference sequence). The V segment lost 6 bases and the J segment 5 bases; nucleotides outside the gene matches: 8. The CDR3 reads CSALRGLAGLDTQYF. The CDR3 coding sequence is TGCAGTGCCCTACGGGGACTAGCGGGACTAGATACGCAGTATTTT.

In this sample, this clonotype turned up a few times. This rearrangement joins TRBV12-3 or TRBV12-4 to TRBJ1-3, with TRBD1 matching over 12 bases. The CDR3 loop spans 16 amino acids. With V trimmed by 6 bases and J by 6 bases, 9 bases remained unmatched. The CDR3 nucleotides read TGTGCCAGCAGGACCACCGGGACAGGGGGCAAAAACACCATATATTTT. Amino acids: CASRTTGTGGKNTIYF.

This clonotype was observed at least ten times. The genes are TRBV4-3 and TRBJ1-2; 9 bases match TRBD1. The CDR3 spans 15 residues. With 1 base clipped from V and 3 bases from J, the junction kept 3 bases outside the gene matches. The germline CDR1 and CDR2 sequences are LGHNA and YSLEER. The CDR3 DNA is TGCGCCAGCAGCCAAGTAGACAGGGGGGACTATGGCTACACCTTC. Amino acids: CASSQVDRGDYGYTF.

This clonotype occurred many times. This rearrangement joins TRBV3-1 to TRBJ2-3, with D perhaps being TRBD1 or TRBD2 (5 bases each). In germline, CDR1 is LGHDT, CDR2 YNNKEL (reference sequence). V dropped 4 bases and J dropped 6 bases, with 14 bases sitting between them. The CDR3 runs 14 residues. CDR3 region: CASSLGTHGDTQYF. In DNA form, the CDR3 reads TGTGCCAGCAGCCTCGGGACCCACGGGGATACGCAGTATTTT.

CDR3 sequence reads: CASSSLGQGLKDTQYF. The CDR3 nucleotides read TGCGCCAGCAGTAGCTTGGGACAGGGGCTAAAAGATACGCAGTATTTT. The V and J genes are TRBV10-2 and TRBJ2-3, with 10 bases matching TRBD1. CDR3 length: 16 residues. The V segment lost 5 bases and the J segment 5 bases; nucleotides outside the gene matches: 10. Germline assignment: CDR1 WSHSY and CDR2 SAAADI.

This clonotype came up many times. The J gene is TRBJ2-3, the V gene TRBV15; D may be TRBD1 (6 bases). The V gene lost 6 bases and the J gene lost 2 bases, with 24 bases spanning the gap. Germline CDR1 LNHNV, CDR2 YYDKDF (reference sequence). This CDR3 is 18 amino acids long. In DNA, the CDR3 is TGTGCCACCAGTGAGCCGACGACAGGTGCCTTGTTCACAGATACGCAGTATTTT. It yields the protein CATSEPTTGALFTDTQYF.

The chain has TRBV20-1 and TRBJ1-5; 8 nucleotides match TRBD1. The V and J ends lost 3 bases and 5 bases, in that order; junction bases with no gene match: 12. This CDR3 spans 16 amino acids. Looked up from germline, CDR1 is DFQATT and CDR2 is SNEGSKA (reference sequence). CDR3 in DNA: TGCAGTGCTAGGGAACCTGGACAGGGAGAGTATCAGCCCCAGCATTTT. Its protein is CSAREPGQGEYQPQHF.

The chain couples TRBV19 to TRBJ1-1; D is unresolved. V gave up 5 bases and J gave up 4 bases, with 8 bases separating them. Germline-derived CDR1 and CDR2 are LNHDA and SQIVND (reference sequence). This CDR3 region has 12 residues. DNA for the CDR3: TGTGCCAGTAGTGCTGGGCTCACTGAAGCTTTCTTT. It translates to CASSAGLTEAFF. The full variable domain, in which reference TRBV19 and TRBJ1-1 provide the parts outside the CDR3, is DGGITQSPKYLFRKEGQNVTLSCEQNLNHDAMYWYRQDPGQGLRLIYYSQIVNDFQKGDIAEGYSVSREKKESFPLTVTSAQKNPTAFYLCASSAGLTEAFFGQGTRLTVV.

The rearrangement uses TRBV6-5 and TRBJ2-3; a possible D gene is TRBD1 (5 bases). V lost 10 bases and J 2 bases, leaving 16 bases between the germline ends. Germline V lookup: CDR1 MNHEY, CDR2 SVGAGI. The CDR3 loop spans 14 amino acids. The CDR3 region has the DNA TGTGCCACCTCGAACAGGCGTCCCACAGATACGCAGTATTTT. Translation gives CATSNRRPTDTQYF.

This clonotype was seen repeatedly, ten times or more. The chain links TRBV27 to TRBJ2-7, with TRBD1 identical over 10 bases. This CDR3 region has 15 residues. Losses at the gene ends were 4 bases for V and 2 bases for J; bases not matched to a gene: 5. Germline V gene lookup returns CDR1 MNHEY and CDR2 SMNVEV (reference sequence). This CDR3 reads CASSYRTGGAYEQYF. CDR3 nucleotide sequence: TGTGCCAGCAGTTACCGGACAGGGGGGGCCTACGAGCAGTACTTC.